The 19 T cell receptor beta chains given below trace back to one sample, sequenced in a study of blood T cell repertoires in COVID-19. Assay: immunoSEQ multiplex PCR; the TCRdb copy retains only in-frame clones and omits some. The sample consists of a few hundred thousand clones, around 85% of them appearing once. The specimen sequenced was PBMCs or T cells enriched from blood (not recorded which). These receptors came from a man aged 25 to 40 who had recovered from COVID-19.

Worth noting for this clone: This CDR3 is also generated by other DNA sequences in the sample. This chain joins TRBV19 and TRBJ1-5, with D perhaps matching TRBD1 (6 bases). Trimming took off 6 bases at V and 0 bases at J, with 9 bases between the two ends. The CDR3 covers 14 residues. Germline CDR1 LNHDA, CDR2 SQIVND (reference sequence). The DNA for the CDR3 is TGTGCCAGTAGACTGGGGGCTAGCAATCAGCCCCAGCATTTT. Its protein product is CASRLGASNQPQHF.

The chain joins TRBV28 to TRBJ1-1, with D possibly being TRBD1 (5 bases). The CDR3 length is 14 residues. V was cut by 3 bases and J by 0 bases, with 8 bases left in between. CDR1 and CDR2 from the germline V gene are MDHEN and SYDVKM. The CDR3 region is CASSLTDMNTEAFF. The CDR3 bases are TGTGCCAGCAGTTTGACAGATATGAACACTGAAGCTTTCTTT.

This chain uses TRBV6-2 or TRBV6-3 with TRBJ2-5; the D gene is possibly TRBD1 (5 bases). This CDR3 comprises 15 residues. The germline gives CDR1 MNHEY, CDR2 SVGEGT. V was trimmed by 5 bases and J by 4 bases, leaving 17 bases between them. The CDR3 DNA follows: TGTGCCAGCAGTGCCCAGGGCCTAAGGGGAGAGACCCAGTACTTC. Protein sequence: CASSAQGLRGETQYF.

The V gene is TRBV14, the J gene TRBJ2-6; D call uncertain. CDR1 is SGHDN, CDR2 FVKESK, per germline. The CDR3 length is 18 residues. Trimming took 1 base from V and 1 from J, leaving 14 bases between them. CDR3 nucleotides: TGTGCCAGCAGCCAAGCCCCCCCTTATTCTTCTGGGGCCAACGTCCTGACTTTC. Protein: CASSQAPPYSSGANVLTF.

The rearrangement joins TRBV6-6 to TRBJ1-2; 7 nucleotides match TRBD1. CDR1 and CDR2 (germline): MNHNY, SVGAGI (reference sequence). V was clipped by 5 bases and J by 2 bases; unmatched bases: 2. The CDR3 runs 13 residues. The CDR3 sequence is CASSTTGNYGYTF. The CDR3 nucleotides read TGTGCCAGCAGTACGACAGGGAACTATGGCTACACCTTC.

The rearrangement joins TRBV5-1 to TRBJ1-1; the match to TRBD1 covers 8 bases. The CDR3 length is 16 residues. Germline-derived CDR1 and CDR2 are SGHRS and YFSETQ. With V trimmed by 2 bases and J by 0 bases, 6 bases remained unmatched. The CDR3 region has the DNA TGCGCCAGCAGCTTTGGCGCAGGGGGCATGAACACTGAAGCTTTCTTT. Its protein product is CASSFGAGGMNTEAFF.

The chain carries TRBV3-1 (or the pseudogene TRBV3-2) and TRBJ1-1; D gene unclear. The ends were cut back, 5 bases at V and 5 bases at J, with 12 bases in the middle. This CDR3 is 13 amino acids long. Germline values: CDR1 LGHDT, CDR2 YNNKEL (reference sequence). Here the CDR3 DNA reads TGTGCCAGCAGCAACTTCGGCGGGACTGAAGCTTTCTTT. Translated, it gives CASSNFGGTEAFF.

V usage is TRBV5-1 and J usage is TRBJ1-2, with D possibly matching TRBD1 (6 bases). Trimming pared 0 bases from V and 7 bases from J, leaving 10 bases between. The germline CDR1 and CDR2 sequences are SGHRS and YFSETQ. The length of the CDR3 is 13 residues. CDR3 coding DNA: TGCGCCAGCAGCTTGGACGGACAGTCTGGCTACACCTTC. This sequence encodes CASSLDGQSGYTF. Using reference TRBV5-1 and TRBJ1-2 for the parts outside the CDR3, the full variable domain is KAGVTQTPRYLIKTRGQQVTLSCSPISGHRSVSWYQQTPGQGLQFLFEYFSETQRNKGNFPGRFSGRQFSNSRSEMNVSTLELGDSALYLCASSLDGQSGYTFGSGTRLTVV.

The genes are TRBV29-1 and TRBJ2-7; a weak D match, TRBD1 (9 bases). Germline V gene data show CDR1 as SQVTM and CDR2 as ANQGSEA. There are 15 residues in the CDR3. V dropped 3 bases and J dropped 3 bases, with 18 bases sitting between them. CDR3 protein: CSVEGLGQGNYEQYF. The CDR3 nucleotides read TGCAGCGTTGAGGGACTAGGACAGGGGAACTACGAGCAGTACTTC.

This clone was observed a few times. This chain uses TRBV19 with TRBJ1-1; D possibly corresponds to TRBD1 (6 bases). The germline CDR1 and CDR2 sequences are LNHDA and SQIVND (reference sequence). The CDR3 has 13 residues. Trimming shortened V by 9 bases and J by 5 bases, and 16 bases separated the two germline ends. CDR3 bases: TGTGCCAGCATCTCCGGGACACGTACTGAAGCTTTCTTT. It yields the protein CASISGTRTEAFF. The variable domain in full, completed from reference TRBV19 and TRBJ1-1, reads DGGITQSPKYLFRKEGQNVTLSCEQNLNHDAMYWYRQDPGQGLRLIYYSQIVNDFQKGDIAEGYSVSREKKESFPLTVTSAQKNPTAFYLCASISGTRTEAFFGQGTRLTVV.

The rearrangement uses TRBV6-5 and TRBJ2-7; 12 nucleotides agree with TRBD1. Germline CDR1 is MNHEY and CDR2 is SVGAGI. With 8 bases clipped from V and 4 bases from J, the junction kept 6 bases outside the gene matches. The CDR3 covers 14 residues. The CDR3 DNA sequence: TGTGCCAGCGGTAGGGACAGGGGGCAGTACGAGCAGTACTTC. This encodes CASGRDRGQYEQYF.

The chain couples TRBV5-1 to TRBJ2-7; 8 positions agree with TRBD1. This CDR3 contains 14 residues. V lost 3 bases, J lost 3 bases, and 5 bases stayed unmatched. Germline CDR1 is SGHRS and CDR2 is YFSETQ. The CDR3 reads CASSSQGVYYEQYF. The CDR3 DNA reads TGCGCCAGCAGCTCACAGGGGGTCTACTACGAGCAGTACTTC.

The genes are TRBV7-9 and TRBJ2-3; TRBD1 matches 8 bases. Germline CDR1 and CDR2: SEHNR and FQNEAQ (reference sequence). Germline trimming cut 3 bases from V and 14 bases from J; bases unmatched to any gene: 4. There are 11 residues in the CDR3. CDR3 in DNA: TGTGCCAGCAGCTTCTTGGACAGGGTGTATTTT. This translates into CASSFLDRVYF. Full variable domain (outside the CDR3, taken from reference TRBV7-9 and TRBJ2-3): DTGVSQNPRHKITKRGQNVTFRCDPISEHNRLYWYRQTLGQGPEFLTYFQNEAQLEKSRLLSDRFSAERPKGSFSTLEIQRTEQGDSAMYLCASSFLDRVYFGPGTRLTVL.

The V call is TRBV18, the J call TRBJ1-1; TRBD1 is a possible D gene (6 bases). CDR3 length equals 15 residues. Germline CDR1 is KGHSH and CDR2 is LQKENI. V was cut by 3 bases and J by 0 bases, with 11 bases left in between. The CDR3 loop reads CASSPRQEMNTEAFF. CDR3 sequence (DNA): TGTGCCAGCTCACCCCGACAGGAAATGAACACTGAAGCTTTCTTT.

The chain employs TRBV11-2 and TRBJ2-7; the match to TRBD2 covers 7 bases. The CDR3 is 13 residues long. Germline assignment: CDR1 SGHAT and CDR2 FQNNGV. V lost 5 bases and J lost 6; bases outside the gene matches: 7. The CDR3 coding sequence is TGTGCCAGCAGCCCTAAGGCGGGGGTCGAGCAGTACTTC. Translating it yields CASSPKAGVEQYF. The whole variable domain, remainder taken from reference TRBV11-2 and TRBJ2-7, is EAGVAQSPRYKIIEKRQSVAFWCNPISGHATLYWYQQILGQGPKLLIQFQNNGVVDDSQLPKDRFSAERLKGVDSTLKIQPAKLEDSAVYLCASSPKAGVEQYFGPGTRLTVT.

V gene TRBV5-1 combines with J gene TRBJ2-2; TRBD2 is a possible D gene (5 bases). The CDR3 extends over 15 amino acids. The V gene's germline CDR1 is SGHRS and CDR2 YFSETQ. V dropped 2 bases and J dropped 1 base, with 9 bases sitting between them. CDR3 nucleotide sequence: TGCGCCAGCAGCTTTAGCGAGGGGAACACCGGGGAGCTGTTTTTT. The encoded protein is CASSFSEGNTGELFF.

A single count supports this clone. CDR3 coding DNA: TGCGCCAGCAGCTGGGGGACAGGGGGTGGTCAAGAGACCCAGTACTTC. Encoded protein: CASSWGTGGGQETQYF. The gene calls are TRBV5-1 and TRBJ2-5; 11 nucleotides line up with TRBD1. The CDR3 covers 16 residues. CDR1 SGHRS and CDR2 YFSETQ come from the germline V gene. J was trimmed by 2 bases and V by 3 bases; bases with no gene match: 6. Drawing the rest from reference TRBV5-1 and TRBJ2-5, the complete variable domain is KAGVTQTPRYLIKTRGQQVTLSCSPISGHRSVSWYQQTPGQGLQFLFEYFSETQRNKGNFPGRFSGRQFSNSRSEMNVSTLELGDSALYLCASSWGTGGGQETQYFGPGTRLLVL.

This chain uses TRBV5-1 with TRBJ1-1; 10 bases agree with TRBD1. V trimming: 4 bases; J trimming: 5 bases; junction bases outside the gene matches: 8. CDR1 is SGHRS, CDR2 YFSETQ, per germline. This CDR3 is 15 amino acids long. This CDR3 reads CASSPRGQGSTEAFF. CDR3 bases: TGCGCCAGCAGCCCGAGGGGACAGGGGAGTACTGAAGCTTTCTTT.

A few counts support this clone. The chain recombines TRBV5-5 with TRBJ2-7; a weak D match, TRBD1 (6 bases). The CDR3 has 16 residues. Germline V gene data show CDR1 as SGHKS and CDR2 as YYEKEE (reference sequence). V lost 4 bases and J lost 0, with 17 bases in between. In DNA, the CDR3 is TGTGCCAGCAGCATGAACTACCGGGACATCTCCTACGAGCAGTACTTC. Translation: CASSMNYRDISYEQYF. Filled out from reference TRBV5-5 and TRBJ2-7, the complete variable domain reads DAGVTQSPTHLIKTRGQQVTLRCSPISGHKSVSWYQQVLGQGPQFIFQYYEKEERGRGNFPDRFSARQFPNYSSELNVNALLLGDSALYLCASSMNYRDISYEQYFGPGTRLTVT.